This T cell receptor (beta chain) was profiled in a study of T cell responses to AZD1222 COVID-19 vaccine. Regarding the study as a whole: Elevations in Spike-specific TCR breadth and depth followed administration of two AZD1222 doses.

About this clone itself: As yet, its antigen is unknown.

Produced via immunoSEQ multiplex PCR; TCRdb's table is partial and in-frame only. The table has under 150,000 clones, approximately 87% seen once; the top ten hold around 3.5%. CDR1 is SEHNR, CDR2 FQNEAQ, per germline (reference sequence). There are 14 residues in the CDR3. With 3 bases removed from V and 0 bases from J, the gap between germline ends came to 8 bases. This specimen consisted of peripheral blood, obtained on day 0 of AZD1222 vaccination. This receptor was obtained from an adult in good health. The chain employs TRBV7-9 and TRBJ1-1; D is unclear. The CDR3 sequence is CASSFGSMNTEAFF. The DNA of the CDR3 is TGTGCCAGCAGCTTTGGTTCCATGAACACTGAAGCTTTCTTT. The complete variable domain, with remaining parts taken from reference TRBV7-9 and TRBJ1-1, reads DTGVSQNPRHKITKRGQNVTFRCDPISEHNRLYWYRQTLGQGPEFLTYFQNEAQLEKSRLLSDRFSAERPKGSFSTLEIQRTEQGDSAMYLCASSFGSMNTEAFFGQGTRLTVV.